These T cell receptor beta chains were read from a single sample in a study of cytomegalovirus exposure and HLA in healthy donors. Here immunoSEQ multiplex PCR was the method, and the copy in TCRdb shows in-frame clones only, minus some. The sample holds under 130,000 clones, more than 9.5% seen once. The sequencing input was PBMCs. These receptors all stem from a man aged 35 to 55 in good health and CMV-seropositive. CDR3s include the opening cysteine and the closing phenylalanine or tryptophan. A D gene is named only where the DNA matches it firmly. The size entry is marked missing in some rows and otherwise reads once, few, many or a size class.

d_call: TRBD1
j_call: TRBJ1-6
v_call: TRBV10-3
clone_size: few
cdr3_aa: CAIRTGTGDSPLHF
cdr3_nt: TGTGCCATTAGAACCGGGACAGGGGACTCACCCCTCCACTTT

d_call: NA
j_call: TRBJ1-4
v_call: TRBV2
clone_size: few
cdr3_aa: CASSPGTGLGKLFF
cdr3_nt: TGTGCCAGCAGCCCGGGGACTGGGCTGGGAAAACTGTTTTTT

d_call: TRBD1
j_call: TRBJ1-2
v_call: TRBV2
clone_size: few
cdr3_aa: CASSRRTGDIALYGYTF
cdr3_nt: TGTGCCAGCAGCCGACGGACAGGGGATATCGCTCTCTATGGCTACACCTTC

d_call: NA
j_call: TRBJ2-3
v_call: TRBV9
clone_size: NA
cdr3_aa: CASSPMENTQYF
cdr3_nt: TGTGCCAGCAGCCCAATGGAGAATACGCAGTATTTT

d_call: TRBD1
j_call: TRBJ2-5
v_call: TRBV9
clone_size: few
cdr3_aa: CASSAPHRTGEETQYF
cdr3_nt: TGTGCCAGCAGCGCACCCCATCGGACAGGGGAAGAGACCCAGTACTTC

d_call: TRBD1
j_call: TRBJ1-1
v_call: TRBV6-6
clone_size: few
cdr3_aa: CASSYPMTGVNTEAFF
cdr3_nt: TGTGCCAGCAGTTACCCAATGACAGGGGTGAACACTGAAGCTTTCTTT

d_call: NA
j_call: TRBJ2-1
v_call: TRBV12-2
clone_size: few
cdr3_aa: CASRLAELAGGSHEQFF
cdr3_nt: TGTGCAAGTCGCTTAGCGGAACTAGCGGGGGGTAGTCATGAGCAGTTCTTC

d_call: TRBD1
j_call: TRBJ1-2
v_call: TRBV19
clone_size: NA
cdr3_aa: CASSIRRQGGYYGYTF
cdr3_nt: TGTGCCAGTAGTATCCGCCGACAGGGGGGGTACTATGGCTACACCTTC

d_call: TRBD1
j_call: TRBJ2-3
v_call: TRBV5-1
clone_size: NA
cdr3_aa: CASSTTGDTQYF
cdr3_nt: TGCGCCAGCAGCACGACAGGGGATACGCAGTATTTT

d_call: TRBD1
j_call: TRBJ1-2
v_call: TRBV12-5
clone_size: NA
cdr3_aa: CASGPLTGTGKNGYTF
cdr3_nt: TGTGCTAGTGGCCCCCTCACCGGGACAGGGAAAAATGGCTACACCTTC

d_call: NA
j_call: TRBJ1-2
v_call: TRBV28
clone_size: few
cdr3_aa: CASIKAGALHGYTF
cdr3_nt: TGTGCCAGCATAAAAGCGGGGGCTTTGCATGGCTACACCTTC

d_call: TRBD2
j_call: TRBJ2-1
v_call: TRBV10-2
clone_size: few
cdr3_aa: CASSEGSSGASKFF
cdr3_nt: TGCGCCAGCAGTGAAGGGAGTAGCGGGGCGTCAAAGTTCTTC

d_call: TRBD1
j_call: TRBJ1-2
v_call: TRBV18
clone_size: NA
cdr3_aa: CASSPGQGSSGYTF
cdr3_nt: TGTGCCAGCTCACCCGGACAGGGATCGAGTGGCTACACCTTC

d_call: TRBD1
j_call: TRBJ1-4
v_call: TRBV29-1
clone_size: NA
cdr3_aa: CSVRQGALDNEKLFF
cdr3_nt: TGCAGCGTTCGCCAGGGGGCTTTGGATAATGAAAAACTGTTTTTT

d_call: NA
j_call: TRBJ1-5
v_call: TRBV7-9
clone_size: NA
cdr3_aa: CASSFPGVQPQHF
cdr3_nt: TGTGCCAGCAGCTTCCCAGGGGTTCAGCCCCAGCATTTT

d_call: TRBD2
j_call: TRBJ2-1
v_call: TRBV19
clone_size: few
cdr3_aa: CASSMGLADYNEQFF
cdr3_nt: TGTGCCAGTAGTATGGGACTAGCGGACTACAATGAGCAGTTCTTC

d_call: NA
j_call: TRBJ2-1
v_call: TRBV6-1
clone_size: NA
cdr3_aa: CASTFAGRHNEQFF
cdr3_nt: TGTGCCAGCACATTCGCGGGACGGCACAATGAGCAGTTCTTC

d_call: NA
j_call: TRBJ2-1
v_call: TRBV5-1
clone_size: NA
cdr3_aa: CASSPRGGSYNEQFF
cdr3_nt: TGCGCCAGCAGCCCCAGGGGTGGATCCTACAATGAGCAGTTCTTC

d_call: NA
j_call: TRBJ1-2
v_call: TRBV30
clone_size: few
cdr3_aa: CAWSRGGASYGYTF
cdr3_nt: TGTGCCTGGAGCCGTGGGGGCGCTAGCTATGGCTACACCTTC

d_call: NA
j_call: TRBJ2-1
v_call: TRBV9
clone_size: NA
cdr3_aa: CASSKPFGEQFF
cdr3_nt: TGTGCCAGCAGTAAGCCCTTTGGTGAGCAGTTCTTC

d_call: TRBD2
j_call: TRBJ2-3
v_call: TRBV7-3
clone_size: NA
cdr3_aa: CASSFDRTSGKTDTQYF
cdr3_nt: TGTGCCAGCAGCTTCGATCGGACTAGCGGGAAGACAGATACGCAGTATTTT

d_call: TRBD2
j_call: TRBJ2-7
v_call: TRBV7-9
clone_size: few
cdr3_aa: CASSRATSVLSYEQYF
cdr3_nt: TGTGCCAGCAGCCGAGCGACTAGCGTCCTCTCCTACGAGCAGTACTTC

d_call: TRBD1
j_call: TRBJ1-1
v_call: TRBV29-1
clone_size: few
cdr3_aa: CSVRQGPTEAFF
cdr3_nt: TGCAGCGTTAGACAGGGGCCAACTGAAGCTTTCTTT

d_call: TRBD1
j_call: TRBJ2-5
v_call: TRBV7-2
clone_size: few
cdr3_aa: CASSLGGTGQETQYF
cdr3_nt: TGTGCCAGCAGCTTAGGCGGGACAGGGCAAGAGACCCAGTACTTC

d_call: NA
j_call: TRBJ1-6
v_call: TRBV9
clone_size: NA
cdr3_aa: CASSGTGTQGSPLHF
cdr3_nt: TGTGCCAGCAGCGGCACCGGGACACAAGGTTCACCCCTCCACTTT

d_call: NA
j_call: TRBJ1-1
v_call: TRBV27
clone_size: NA
cdr3_aa: CASSLYTGRGTEAFF
cdr3_nt: TGTGCCAGCAGTTTATATACAGGGAGGGGCACTGAAGCTTTCTTT

d_call: NA
j_call: TRBJ1-2
v_call: TRBV6-1
clone_size: NA
cdr3_aa: CASSEAVYGYTF
cdr3_nt: TGTGCCAGCAGTGAGGCGGTATATGGCTACACCTTC

d_call: TRBD1
j_call: TRBJ2-3
v_call: TRBV10-3
clone_size: few
cdr3_aa: CAISSGGRPTDTQYF
cdr3_nt: TGTGCCATCAGCTCAGGGGGTCGCCCCACAGATACGCAGTATTTT